The text below deals with one TCR beta chain. This clonotype has more than one count but fewer than ten. Its cognate antigen has yet to be identified. There are no base qualities to consult, and no much larger clone falls within one base. To demonstrate the VDJtools post-analysis software, TCR beta repertoires were profiled from the peripheral blood of more than ten young patients with multiple sclerosis. The multiple sclerosis patients were children and adolescents between about 6 and 16 years of age. The data derive from a study of post-analysis software for immune sequencing data (dated by TCRdb to about 2015). At the level of the whole study: Relapsing-remitting, secondary progressive and progressive-relapsing multiple sclerosis were recorded as disease courses, and subtype annotation was lacking for some patients. The patient repertoires were set against about 12 previously published healthy control repertoires from donors whose ages ranged from about 6 to 25 years. A subset of samples was prepared in parallel using single-end sample barcoding, then pooled and co-amplified after Illumina adapter ligation.

Broader findings and caveats from the paper: Direct clustering with F measure revealed strong co-clustering of samples prepared in the same batch, which led to a batch-effect correction. Multiple sclerosis patients had significantly lower normalized Chao1 diversity than controls, a result that suggests substantial peripheral T-cell clonal expansion. The control group was slightly older than the multiple sclerosis patient group.

The library was obtained by PCR. Reads for this sample came from an Illumina HiSeq 2500. Unique molecular identifiers were incorporated into TCR beta cDNA libraries to reduce PCR and sequencing biases. Per 1 to 10 million input T cells, some 500,000 cDNA molecules were obtained, such that each molecule approximated one T cell. The same protocol used for the earlier healthy control dataset was applied to prepare and sequence the patient libraries. Samples belonging to the same batch were prepared together, multiplexed and sequenced on a shared HiSeq lane. The authors' analysis ran thus. MIGEC was used to process the raw barcoded reads, and molecular identifier groups with only a single read were discarded before consensus assembly and CDR3 extraction. VDJtools was used for post-analysis of the clonotype tables, and diversity was normalized by down-sampling every dataset to the size of the smallest sample. Repertoire overlap clustering matched CDR3 amino acid but not nucleotide sequences to correct batch-related cross-sample contamination. TCRdb reran the public reads through fastp at Q25 and MiXCR, keeping productive beta chains. Each CDR3 protein appears once, grouped with its most common genes and DNA. TCRdb, rather than the study authors, made the V and J calls. The sample table lists about 460,000 distinct CDR3 sequences, roughly 45% of them with a count of one. The ten biggest clones cover about 12% of the sample.

This receptor was taken from a girl aged 10-17 years with multiple sclerosis. Material: blood.

Here is the DNA: TGTGCCAGCAGCTTCGCAGGGACCGAGCAGTACTTC. Its product reads: CASSFAGTEQYF. This receptor chain uses TRBV5-6 and TRBJ2-7, with the D call perhaps TRBD1 or TRBD2, as 5 bases match in each case. There are 12 amino acids in the CDR3, from cysteine to phenylalanine inclusive. Kept here is only the CDR3 DNA, which spans 36 bases and is read in frame from base 1. CDR1 and CDR2 are drawn from the germline V gene: SGHDT, YYEEEE. Relative to germline, V is 2 bases shorter and J is 6 bases shorter, with 9 bases between their ends.